The rows below give T cell receptor beta chains drawn from one sample of a study of control samples from healthy donors and cancer patients. Clones were read by immunoSEQ multiplex PCR, and TCRdb kept only the in-frame ones, dropping some. The sample has about 140,000 clones, 91% seen once. Sequenced sample: blood. The receptors originated from a man aged 18 to 29 in good health. CDR3s include the opening cysteine and the closing phenylalanine or tryptophan. Each record gives: V gene, clone size, J gene, D gene, CDR3 DNA, CDR3 protein. The D gene is left open where the match is weak. Not every row has a clone size; where given, it reads once, few, many or a size class.

V gene: TRBV7-6; clone size: -; J gene: TRBJ2-7; D gene: -; CDR3 DNA: TGTGCCAGCAGCCGGACAGCCTCAACCTACGAGCAGTACTTC; CDR3 protein: CASSRTASTYEQYF
V gene: TRBV19; clone size: -; J gene: TRBJ1-6; D gene: -; CDR3 DNA: TGTGCCAGTAGTGGTCCCCATTCCGGGGGAGGAAATTCACCCCTCCACTTT; CDR3 protein: CASSGPHSGGGNSPLHF
V gene: TRBV28; clone size: -; J gene: TRBJ1-1; D gene: TRBD1; CDR3 DNA: TGTGCCAGCAGCCGGCAAGGGACAGTGAACACTGAAGCTTTCTTT; CDR3 protein: CASSRQGTVNTEAFF
V gene: TRBV9; clone size: -; J gene: TRBJ1-1; D gene: -; CDR3 DNA: TGTGCCAGCAGCGTAGCTGGGGCAAGAGAAGCTTTCTTT; CDR3 protein: CASSVAGAREAFF
V gene: TRBV2; clone size: -; J gene: TRBJ2-3; D gene: -; CDR3 DNA: TGTGCCAGCAGTGAAGAGGCTTATTACACAGATACGCAGTATTTT; CDR3 protein: CASSEEAYYTDTQYF
V gene: TRBV19; clone size: -; J gene: TRBJ2-5; D gene: TRBD1; CDR3 DNA: TGTGCCACTGACAGGGCCGGGTTGGAGACCCAGTACTTC; CDR3 protein: CATDRAGLETQYF
V gene: TRBV4-2; clone size: once; J gene: TRBJ2-3; D gene: -; CDR3 DNA: TGTGCCAGCAGCCAAGATATAGGGACTGAAATCAGGCTGTATTTT; CDR3 protein: CASSQDIGTEIRLYF
V gene: TRBV6-5; clone size: -; J gene: TRBJ1-1; D gene: -; CDR3 DNA: TGTGCCAGCAGTTACTCTGGGCAGTACACTGAAGCTTTCTTT; CDR3 protein: CASSYSGQYTEAFF
V gene: TRBV18; clone size: -; J gene: TRBJ2-1; D gene: -; CDR3 DNA: TGTGCCAGCTCACAGGACTACCACAATGAGCAGTTCTTC; CDR3 protein: CASSQDYHNEQFF
V gene: TRBV4-3; clone size: -; J gene: TRBJ1-4; D gene: -; CDR3 DNA: TGCGCCAGCAGCCAAGAGTTAGAAAATGAAAAACTGTTTTTT; CDR3 protein: CASSQELENEKLFF
V gene: TRBV5-1; clone size: -; J gene: TRBJ2-5; D gene: -; CDR3 DNA: TGCGCCAGCAGCACCGGGAGAAAACAAGAGACCCAGTACTTC; CDR3 protein: CASSTGRKQETQYF
V gene: TRBV5-1; clone size: -; J gene: TRBJ1-1; D gene: -; CDR3 DNA: TGCGCCAGCAGCTTGGAGTCCGGGGGAGGCACTGAAGCTTTCTTT; CDR3 protein: CASSLESGGGTEAFF
V gene: TRBV6-1; clone size: -; J gene: TRBJ1-2; D gene: TRBD1; CDR3 DNA: TGTGCCAGCAGTGAAGAACAGGGGAGGAACTATGGCTACACCTTC; CDR3 protein: CASSEEQGRNYGYTF
V gene: TRBV6-5; clone size: few; J gene: TRBJ2-2; D gene: -; CDR3 DNA: TGTGCCAGCAAATACCAGGAGAACACCGGGGAGCTGTTTTTT; CDR3 protein: CASKYQENTGELFF
V gene: TRBV12-5; clone size: once; J gene: TRBJ2-1; D gene: -; CDR3 DNA: TGTGCTAGTGGTTTGCCCCCGGGGACGTTCTTC; CDR3 protein: CASGLPPGTFF
V gene: TRBV6-5; clone size: -; J gene: TRBJ2-2; D gene: -; CDR3 DNA: TGTGCCAGCAGTTACTCTAGAGCGTACGGGGAGCTGTTTTTT; CDR3 protein: CASSYSRAYGELFF
V gene: TRBV5-1; clone size: -; J gene: TRBJ2-3; D gene: TRBD1; CDR3 DNA: TGCGCCAGCAGCTTGGACAGGGGAAGCACAGATACGCAGTATTTT; CDR3 protein: CASSLDRGSTDTQYF
V gene: TRBV7-9; clone size: -; J gene: TRBJ2-7; D gene: -; CDR3 DNA: TGTGCCAGCAGCTTATCGGGGCCGGAGCAGTACTTC; CDR3 protein: CASSLSGPEQYF
V gene: TRBV15; clone size: -; J gene: TRBJ1-2; D gene: -; CDR3 DNA: TGTGCCACCAGCAGAGATTGGGCAGGTTCTGGCTACACCTTC; CDR3 protein: CATSRDWAGSGYTF
V gene: TRBV7-9; clone size: -; J gene: TRBJ1-2; D gene: -; CDR3 DNA: TGTGCCAGCAGTTATACCGATGGGTATGGCTACACCTTC; CDR3 protein: CASSYTDGYGYTF
V gene: TRBV5-6; clone size: -; J gene: TRBJ2-1; D gene: TRBD1; CDR3 DNA: TGTGCCAGCAGCAAAAACAGGGGGCTGAGGGGTGAGCAGTTCTTC; CDR3 protein: CASSKNRGLRGEQFF
V gene: TRBV29-1; clone size: -; J gene: TRBJ1-2; D gene: TRBD1; CDR3 DNA: TGCAGCGTTGGGGAGACAGGGATTACGGATGGCTACACCTTC; CDR3 protein: CSVGETGITDGYTF
V gene: TRBV18; clone size: -; J gene: TRBJ2-7; D gene: TRBD1; CDR3 DNA: TGTGCCAGCTCACCTCGGGACAGGGGATACTCCTACGAGCAGTACTTC; CDR3 protein: CASSPRDRGYSYEQYF
V gene: TRBV2; clone size: -; J gene: TRBJ1-6; D gene: -; CDR3 DNA: TGTGCCAGCCAGTTAGATAATTCACCCCTCCACTTT; CDR3 protein: CASQLDNSPLHF
V gene: TRBV18; clone size: -; J gene: TRBJ1-2; D gene: -; CDR3 DNA: TGTGCCAGCTCGCCTTCGACGGGGCGAGATGGCTACACCTTC; CDR3 protein: CASSPSTGRDGYTF
V gene: TRBV19; clone size: -; J gene: TRBJ1-5; D gene: TRBD1; CDR3 DNA: TGTGCCAGTAGTAACCCAGGGGGTCAGCCCCAGCATTTT; CDR3 protein: CASSNPGGQPQHF
V gene: TRBV23-1; clone size: -; J gene: TRBJ2-1; D gene: -; CDR3 DNA: TGCGCCAGCAGTCAATTCCACAGGGATTCCTACAATGAGCAGTTCTTC; CDR3 protein: CASSQFHRDSYNEQFF
V gene: TRBV5-1; clone size: few; J gene: TRBJ1-1; D gene: -; CDR3 DNA: TGCGCCAGCAGCTCCACTGGGAACACTGAAGCTTTCTTT; CDR3 protein: CASSSTGNTEAFF
V gene: TRBV12-3/TRBV12-4; clone size: -; J gene: TRBJ2-7; D gene: -; CDR3 DNA: TGTGCCAGCAGGTATAGCTCCTACGAGCAGTACTTC; CDR3 protein: CASRYSSYEQYF
V gene: TRBV20-1; clone size: -; J gene: TRBJ1-1; D gene: TRBD1; CDR3 DNA: TGCAGTGGGACAGGCCACGGGGCTTTCTTT; CDR3 protein: CSGTGHGAFF
V gene: TRBV7-9; clone size: -; J gene: TRBJ2-5; D gene: -; CDR3 DNA: TGTGCCAGCAGCTTAGGCTGGAGCCAAGAGACCCAGTACTTC; CDR3 protein: CASSLGWSQETQYF
V gene: TRBV28; clone size: -; J gene: TRBJ2-5; D gene: -; CDR3 DNA: TGTGCCAGCAGTTTTCTGGGGGCCAGGAAACAGACCCAGTACTTC; CDR3 protein: CASSFLGARKQTQYF
V gene: TRBV6-6; clone size: -; J gene: TRBJ2-1; D gene: TRBD2; CDR3 DNA: TGTGCCAGCAAAGTAGCGGGGGGGCCGGCCAATGAGCAGTTCTTC; CDR3 protein: CASKVAGGPANEQFF
V gene: TRBV19; clone size: once; J gene: TRBJ1-3; D gene: -; CDR3 DNA: TGTGCCAGTAGTAAGGCGGAGAACTCTGGAAACACCATATATTTT; CDR3 protein: CASSKAENSGNTIYF
V gene: TRBV19; clone size: -; J gene: TRBJ1-1; D gene: TRBD1; CDR3 DNA: TGTGCCAGTAACCGGGACAGTCACATCCTTGAGGCTTTCTTT; CDR3 protein: CASNRDSHILEAFF
V gene: TRBV7-9; clone size: -; J gene: TRBJ1-3; D gene: -; CDR3 DNA: TGTGCCAGCAGCCCAATCGGGGCCGACACGACCTCTGGAAACACCATATATTTT; CDR3 protein: CASSPIGADTTSGNTIYF
V gene: TRBV27; clone size: -; J gene: TRBJ1-2; D gene: -; CDR3 DNA: TGTGCCAGCAGTTTATATGGGGGCGGAGGCTACACCTTC; CDR3 protein: CASSLYGGGGYTF
V gene: TRBV5-1; clone size: -; J gene: TRBJ2-2; D gene: -; CDR3 DNA: TGCGCCAGCAGCTCCGGATTTGGGGTCAACACCGGGGAGCTGTTTTTT; CDR3 protein: CASSSGFGVNTGELFF
V gene: TRBV6-5; clone size: -; J gene: TRBJ2-5; D gene: -; CDR3 DNA: TGTGCCAGCAGTACGGGGGGCGTGGAGACCCAGTACTTC; CDR3 protein: CASSTGGVETQYF
V gene: TRBV9; clone size: -; J gene: TRBJ1-4; D gene: -; CDR3 DNA: TGTGCCAGCAGCGTAGCGGCTGGCATCGAAAAACTGTTTTTT; CDR3 protein: CASSVAAGIEKLFF
V gene: TRBV3-1/TRBV3-2; clone size: -; J gene: TRBJ2-1; D gene: -; CDR3 DNA: TGTGCCAGCAGCCAAGATGGAAGCTCCTACAATGAGCAGTTCTTC; CDR3 protein: CASSQDGSSYNEQFF
V gene: TRBV5-6; clone size: -; J gene: TRBJ1-5; D gene: -; CDR3 DNA: TGTGCCAGCAGCTTCGGACCGACAGGTTATAGCAATCAGCCCCAGCATTTT; CDR3 protein: CASSFGPTGYSNQPQHF
V gene: TRBV28; clone size: -; J gene: TRBJ1-4; D gene: -; CDR3 DNA: TGTGCCAGCAGTTTTAAGGCAGGCGGGGAAAAACTGTTTTTT; CDR3 protein: CASSFKAGGEKLFF
V gene: TRBV6-5; clone size: -; J gene: TRBJ2-3; D gene: TRBD1; CDR3 DNA: TGTGCCAGCAGGCTGACAGGGAGCACAGATACGCAGTATTTT; CDR3 protein: CASRLTGSTDTQYF
V gene: TRBV15; clone size: -; J gene: TRBJ1-1; D gene: -; CDR3 DNA: TGTGCCACCAGCAGAGAGGGGGGCTGGGACACTGAAGCTTTCTTT; CDR3 protein: CATSREGGWDTEAFF
V gene: TRBV4-3; clone size: -; J gene: TRBJ2-6; D gene: -; CDR3 DNA: TGCGCCAGCAGCCAAGATCCCTATAGCACCCACTCTGGGGCCAACGTCCTGACTTTC; CDR3 protein: CASSQDPYSTHSGANVLTF
V gene: TRBV11-2; clone size: -; J gene: TRBJ2-7; D gene: -; CDR3 DNA: TGTGCCAGCAACTTATCTCCCGTAGCCTACGAGCAGTACTTC; CDR3 protein: CASNLSPVAYEQYF
V gene: TRBV7-9; clone size: -; J gene: TRBJ1-1; D gene: -; CDR3 DNA: TGTGCCAGCAGCTTATTAACAGGGAACACTGAAGCTTTCTTT; CDR3 protein: CASSLLTGNTEAFF
V gene: TRBV5-1; clone size: -; J gene: TRBJ1-1; D gene: -; CDR3 DNA: TGCGCCAGCAGCCGAGGGGTTGGCACTGAAGCTTTCTTT; CDR3 protein: CASSRGVGTEAFF
V gene: TRBV2; clone size: -; J gene: TRBJ2-7; D gene: -; CDR3 DNA: TGTGCCAGCAGTGTTTCGTACAGGGCTTACGAGCAGTACTTC; CDR3 protein: CASSVSYRAYEQYF
V gene: TRBV9; clone size: -; J gene: TRBJ1-2; D gene: -; CDR3 DNA: TGTGCCAGCAGCGTAGGGCGGGGCGATGGCTACACCTTC; CDR3 protein: CASSVGRGDGYTF
V gene: TRBV25-1; clone size: -; J gene: TRBJ2-7; D gene: TRBD2; CDR3 DNA: TGTGCCAGCAGTGGGGGGGGCTCCTACGAGCAGTACTTC; CDR3 protein: CASSGGGSYEQYF
V gene: TRBV5-6; clone size: -; J gene: TRBJ2-3; D gene: TRBD2; CDR3 DNA: TGTGCCAGCAGCTTAGAGACTAGCGGGGGGACTAGCACAGATACGCAGTATTTT; CDR3 protein: CASSLETSGGTSTDTQYF
V gene: TRBV3-1/TRBV3-2; clone size: -; J gene: TRBJ1-2; D gene: TRBD1; CDR3 DNA: TGTGCCAGCAGCCCCGGACAGGCCCAGAACTATGGCTACACCTTC; CDR3 protein: CASSPGQAQNYGYTF